These 32 T cell receptor beta chains were all obtained from the same sample, sequenced in a study of PD-L1 blockade in urothelial cancer. Produced via immunoSEQ multiplex PCR; TCRdb's table is partial and in-frame only. The data hold about 110,000 clones, with approximately 85% observed a single time. The specimen comprised PBMCs, sampled around atezolizumab (anti-PD-L1) treatment. The receptor set was obtained from a middle-aged man with urothelial cancer.

J is TRBJ2-1 and V is TRBV15; 14 bases match TRBD2. Germline-derived CDR1 and CDR2 are LNHNV and YYDKDF (reference sequence). V shed 5 bases and J 7 bases; nucleotides not matched to a gene: 7. This CDR3 is 16 amino acids long. The CDR3 reads CATSLGLAGGVNEQFF. The CDR3 nucleotides are TGTGCCACCAGCTTAGGACTAGCGGGAGGCGTTAATGAGCAGTTCTTC.

The genes are TRBV10-3 and TRBJ2-3, with D possibly matching TRBD2 (6 bases). The CDR3 is 15 residues long. Deletions cut 2 bases from V and 2 bases from J, with 11 bases between. Germline values: CDR1 ENHRY, CDR2 SYGVKD. This chain's CDR3 is CAISEGGVTTDTQYF. The DNA for the CDR3 is TGTGCCATCAGTGAGGGCGGGGTGACCACAGATACGCAGTATTTT.

This chain's CDR3 is CSVGWSAYNEQFF. The CDR3 coding sequence is TGCAGCGTCGGGTGGTCGGCCTACAATGAGCAGTTCTTC. The chain combines TRBV29-1 with TRBJ2-1; D gene ambiguous. The V end was cut by 6 bases, the J end by 2 bases, with 11 bases between. The CDR3 has 13 amino acids. In germline, CDR1 is SQVTM, CDR2 ANQGSEA.

The CDR3 region is CASSTLVGEGGYTF. CDR3 bases: TGTGCCAGTAGTACCCTCGTAGGAGAGGGTGGCTACACCTTC. V is TRBV19 and J is TRBJ1-2; D unresolved. CDR1 LNHDA and CDR2 SQIVND come from the germline V gene (reference sequence). This CDR3 spans 14 amino acids. Between the trimmed V and J ends, which lost 4 bases and 7 bases, there was a span of 16 bases.

This chain links TRBV27 with TRBJ2-7; 7 positions agree with TRBD1. The CDR3 contains 16 residues. V shed 8 bases and J 2 bases; nucleotides not matched to a gene: 15. Germline loops: CDR1 MNHEY, CDR2 SMNVEV (reference sequence). In DNA, the CDR3 is TGTGCCAGCCAAAAGGGGGCAGGAACAATAACCTACGAGCAGTACTTC. It yields the protein CASQKGAGTITYEQYF.

The gene calls are TRBV19 and TRBJ2-1; D may be TRBD2 (5 bases). This CDR3 is 14 amino acids long. V dropped 10 bases and J dropped 7 bases, with 20 bases sitting between them. CDR1 LNHDA and CDR2 SQIVND come from the germline V gene (reference sequence). CDR3 DNA sequence: TGTGCCACTTCAAGCGGATACTGGGCAAATGAGCAGTTCTTC. This encodes CATSSGYWANEQFF.

The chain joins TRBV6-6 to TRBJ2-7, with no clear D. Trimming cost V 5 bases and J 2 bases, with 13 bases left between them. This CDR3 contains 14 residues. In germline, CDR1 is MNHNY, CDR2 SVGAGI (reference sequence). This CDR3 reads CASSQIDLAYEQYF. The CDR3 DNA follows: TGTGCCAGCAGTCAGATAGACTTAGCCTACGAGCAGTACTTC.

The chain uses TRBV7-2 and TRBJ2-7, with 11 bases matching TRBD2. There are 15 residues in the CDR3. J gave up 6 bases and V 4 bases, and 8 bases lay outside the gene matches. CDR1 SGHTA and CDR2 FQGNSA come from the germline V gene. The CDR3 nucleotides are TGTGCCAGCAGCTCCGCAGGACTAGCGGGCTCCGAGCAGTACTTC. Translating gives CASSSAGLAGSEQYF.

This chain joins TRBV9 and TRBJ2-2, with TRBD1 as a possible D gene (5 bases). The V end was cut by 3 bases, the J end by 1 base, with 19 bases between. This CDR3 has 18 residues. The germline gives CDR1 SGDLS, CDR2 YYNGEE. DNA of the CDR3: TGTGCCAGCAGCGGGTACCACGGGCAGGGAAAGAACACCGGGGAGCTGTTTTTT. This translates into CASSGYHGQGKNTGELFF. Complete variable domain (other parts from reference TRBV9 and TRBJ2-2): DSGVTQTPKHLITATGQRVTLRCSPRSGDLSVYWYQQSLDQGLQFLIQYYNGEERAKGNILERFSAQQFPDLHSELNLSSLELGDSALYFCASSGYHGQGKNTGELFFGEGSRLTVL.

The rearrangement joins TRBV7-3 to TRBJ2-6; D ambiguous. Germline V lookup: CDR1 SGHTA, CDR2 FQGTGA. The CDR3 sequence is 13 residues long. Trimming removed 3 bases at V and 5 bases at J, with 5 bases between. DNA for the CDR3: TGTGCCAGCAGCTTTAATAGGGCCAACGTCCTGACTTTC. It encodes CASSFNRANVLTF.

The gene calls are TRBV28 and TRBJ2-7; tentative D call: TRBD2 (6 bases). Deletions cut 6 bases from V and 3 bases from J, with 21 bases between. CDR1 MDHEN and CDR2 SYDVKM come from the germline V gene. CDR3 length: 16 residues. This chain's CDR3 is CASSSLGGSAVYEQYF. The CDR3 DNA follows: TGTGCCAGCAGCTCCCTGGGGGGTTCCGCCGTCTACGAGCAGTACTTC. Using reference TRBV28 and TRBJ2-7 for the parts outside the CDR3, the full variable domain is DVKVTQSSRYLVKRTGEKVFLECVQDMDHENMFWYRQDPGLGLRLIYFSYDVKMKEKGDIPEGYSVSREKKERFSLILESASTNQTSMYLCASSSLGGSAVYEQYFGPGTRLTVT.

V gene TRBV9 combines with J gene TRBJ1-6, with 8 bases lining up with TRBD1. CDR3 length: 15 amino acids. CDR1 and CDR2 from the germline V gene are SGDLS and YYNGEE. Losses at the gene ends were 0 bases for V and 9 bases for J; bases not matched to a gene: 5. The CDR3 bases are TGTGCCAGCAGCGTAGATCAGGGGGCAGGTTCACCCCTCCACTTT. The encoded protein is CASSVDQGAGSPLHF.

The chain combines TRBV9 with TRBJ2-1; 9 bases align to TRBD2. The CDR3 spans 15 residues. Germline V CDR1 and CDR2: SGDLS, YYNGEE. V lost 0 bases, J lost 9 bases, and 7 bases stayed unmatched. This CDR3 reads CASSVEAGGSFEQFF. The CDR3 nucleotides are TGTGCCAGCAGCGTAGAAGCGGGAGGCTCCTTTGAGCAGTTCTTC.

The gene calls are TRBV11-1 and TRBJ2-5, with 14 bases identical to TRBD2. Germline assignment: CDR1 SGHAT and CDR2 FQDESV (reference sequence). This CDR3 has 17 residues. Trimming removed 4 bases from V and 4 bases from J; junction bases left unmatched: 8. DNA of the CDR3: TGTGCCAGCAGCTCCATGAGGACTAGCGGGAGGTCAGAGACCCAGTACTTC. Residues: CASSSMRTSGRSETQYF. The whole variable domain, remainder taken from reference TRBV11-1 and TRBJ2-5, is EAEVAQSPRYKITEKSQAVAFWCDPISGHATLYWYRQILGQGPELLVQFQDESVVDDSQLPKDRFSAERLKGVDSTLKIQPAELGDSAMYLCASSSMRTSGRSETQYFGPGTRLLVL.

V usage is TRBV25-1 and J usage is TRBJ2-3, with D possibly matching TRBD2 (6 bases). Deletions cut 0 bases from V and 0 bases from J, with 13 bases between. CDR1 is MGHDK and CDR2 is SYGVNS in the germline V gene. The CDR3 length is 17 residues. The chain's CDR3 is CASSEYGWTTSTDTQYF. The CDR3 nucleotides read TGTGCCAGCAGTGAATATGGGTGGACTACTAGCACAGATACGCAGTATTTT.

The chain is built from TRBV5-1 and TRBJ1-5, with 9 bases matching TRBD1. The CDR3 runs to 15 residues. In germline, CDR1 is SGHRS, CDR2 YFSETQ. Losses at the gene ends were 4 bases for V and 4 bases for J; bases not matched to a gene: 6. DNA of the CDR3: TGCGCCAGCAGCGAACAGGGGGCTCGTAATCAGCCCCAGCATTTT. Translating gives CASSEQGARNQPQHF.

The rearrangement links TRBV7-9 to TRBJ2-7; maybe TRBD1 (6 bases). V lost 1 base and J 0 bases, leaving 10 bases between the germline ends. Germline V gene sequence: CDR1 SEHNR, CDR2 FQNEAQ (reference sequence). This CDR3 comprises 15 residues. The CDR3 region is CASSLGQDSSYEQYF. The CDR3 bases are TGTGCCAGCAGCTTAGGACAGGATAGCTCCTACGAGCAGTACTTC. Full variable domain (outside the CDR3, taken from reference TRBV7-9 and TRBJ2-7): DTGVSQNPRHKITKRGQNVTFRCDPISEHNRLYWYRQTLGQGPEFLTYFQNEAQLEKSRLLSDRFSAERPKGSFSTLEIQRTEQGDSAMYLCASSLGQDSSYEQYFGPGTRLTVT.

V usage is TRBV18 and J usage is TRBJ2-5, with D possibly being TRBD2 (5 bases). Per the germline V gene, CDR1 is KGHSH and CDR2 is LQKENI. The CDR3 runs to 15 residues. Trimming pared 1 base from V and 2 bases from J, leaving 11 bases between. The CDR3 DNA reads as TGTGCCAGCTCACCACAGACGCGCGGGCAAGAGACCCAGTACTTC. This translates into CASSPQTRGQETQYF.

CDR3 residues: CASSLGTPLNEQYF. CDR3 in DNA: TGTGCCAGCAGCTTAGGGACTCCCCTCAACGAGCAGTACTTC. This chain links TRBV7-8 with TRBJ2-7, with a possible D match to TRBD2 (5 bases). CDR1 is SGHVS, CDR2 FQNEAQ, per germline. The V gene lost 1 base and the J gene lost 5 bases, with 12 bases spanning the gap. The CDR3 consists of 14 residues. The whole variable domain, remainder taken from reference TRBV7-8 and TRBJ2-7, is GAGVSQSPRYKVAKRGQDVALRCDPISGHVSLFWYQQALGQGPEFLTYFQNEAQLDKSGLPSDRFFAERPEGSVSTLKIQRTQQEDSAVYLCASSLGTPLNEQYFGPGTRLTVT.

The chain has TRBV5-1 and TRBJ2-7, with TRBD2 matching 9 bases. The CDR3 is 15 amino acids. V shed 2 bases and J 5 bases; nucleotides not matched to a gene: 8. In germline, CDR1 is SGHRS, CDR2 YFSETQ. The CDR3 loop is CASSFGSGSGDEQYF. The DNA for the CDR3 is TGCGCCAGCAGCTTTGGTAGCGGGAGTGGGGACGAGCAGTACTTC.

The rearrangement uses TRBV28 and TRBJ2-2; D is possibly TRBD2 (7 bases). The CDR3 spans 18 residues. Trimming stripped 3 bases from V and 6 bases from J, with 23 bases between. The germline V gene encodes CDR1 MDHEN and CDR2 SYDVKM. CDR3 DNA sequence: TGTGCCAGCAGTTTTCTTCCCCCGGGGGGCGGGCTGGCCGGGGAGCTGTTTTTT. It is translated as CASSFLPPGGGLAGELFF.

The chain links TRBV6-1 to TRBJ2-1; tentative D call: TRBD1 (6 bases). Per the germline V gene, CDR1 is MNHNS and CDR2 is SASEGT. With 8 bases removed from V and 4 bases from J, the gap between germline ends came to 15 bases. This CDR3 has 14 residues. CDR3 bases: TGTGCCAGCCTATACCGGGACATGTACAATGAGCAGTTCTTC. As protein: CASLYRDMYNEQFF.

V usage is TRBV6-5 and J usage is TRBJ2-7; 9 bases match TRBD1. This CDR3 is built from 15 residues. CDR1 and CDR2 from the germline V gene are MNHEY and SVGAGI. J lost 5 bases, V lost 4 bases, and 9 bases had no gene match. CDR3 sequence (DNA): TGTGCCAGCAGTTCGACCCGGGACAGGGTCCACGAGCAGTACTTC. The encoded protein is CASSSTRDRVHEQYF.

The chain combines TRBV28 with TRBJ1-2, with D tentatively TRBD1 (6 bases). The CDR3 extends over 16 amino acids. CDR1 MDHEN and CDR2 SYDVKM come from the germline V gene. V gave up 5 bases and J gave up 8 bases, with 24 bases separating them. Here the CDR3 reads CASSAPGGGIFSGYTF. CDR3 bases: TGTGCCAGCAGTGCCCCGGGGGGGGGCATCTTCTCGGGCTACACCTTC.

The J gene is TRBJ2-2, the V gene TRBV30; a possible D gene is TRBD1 (6 bases). The germline CDR1 and CDR2 sequences are GTSNPN and SVGIG (reference sequence). V was shortened by 3 bases and J by 3 bases, with 17 bases between the two germline ends. The CDR3 extends over 16 amino acids. CDR3 sequence reads: CAWRITGRRYTGELFF. Here the CDR3 DNA reads TGTGCCTGGAGGATTACAGGGCGTAGGTACACCGGGGAGCTGTTTTTT.

This clone was seen once. The J gene is TRBJ2-5, the V gene TRBV7-8; a possible D gene is TRBD1 (6 bases). This CDR3 contains 15 residues. The germline gives CDR1 SGHVS, CDR2 FQNEAQ. Trimming removed 4 bases at V and 1 base at J, with 13 bases between. The CDR3 here is CASSSLPDSQETQYF. The CDR3 nucleotides are TGTGCCAGCAGCTCCCTTCCGGACAGCCAAGAGACCCAGTACTTC. Supplemented by reference TRBV7-8 and TRBJ2-5, the full variable domain reads GAGVSQSPRYKVAKRGQDVALRCDPISGHVSLFWYQQALGQGPEFLTYFQNEAQLDKSGLPSDRFFAERPEGSVSTLKIQRTQQEDSAVYLCASSSLPDSQETQYFGPGTRLLVL.

The rearrangement links TRBV30 to TRBJ1-1, with unresolved D. The CDR3 extends over 12 amino acids. V lost 5 bases and J lost 1, with 8 bases in between. The germline V gene encodes CDR1 GTSNPN and CDR2 SVGIG (reference sequence). The CDR3 bases are TGTGCCTGGTCCGGGGAGAACACTGAAGCTTTCTTT. The encoded protein is CAWSGENTEAFF.

The chain is built from TRBV27 and TRBJ1-2; TRBD1 matches at 10 bases. The ends lost 4 bases at V and 8 bases at J; junction bases unmatched: 7. The CDR3 sequence is 14 residues long. Looked up from germline, CDR1 is MNHEY and CDR2 is SMNVEV (reference sequence). CDR3 sequence: CASSSGTGAYGYTF. The CDR3 DNA sequence: TGTGCCAGCAGTTCCGGGACAGGGGCCTACGGCTACACCTTC.

This clone was counted a single time. V gene TRBV18 combines with J gene TRBJ1-2; 9 positions match TRBD1. Trimming cost V 2 bases and J 4 bases; bases outside gene matches: 2. From germline, CDR1 is KGHSH and CDR2 LQKENI. This CDR3 region has 14 residues. CDR3 in DNA: TGTGCCAGCTCACCATTGGACAGGGGCTATGGCTACACCTTC. It yields the protein CASSPLDRGYGYTF.

The genes are TRBV11-3 and TRBJ2-1, with D hard to call. V gave up 0 bases and J gave up 7 bases, with 7 bases separating them. In germline, CDR1 is SGHNT, CDR2 YENEEA. The CDR3 is 13 amino acids. CDR3 bases: TGTGCCAGCAGCTTAGAACTTAAAAATGAGCAGTTCTTC. Translating it yields CASSLELKNEQFF.

V is TRBV7-3 and J is TRBJ2-5, with D maybe TRBD2 (6 bases). V was pared by 2 bases and J by 4 bases, with 8 bases between. CDR3 length equals 13 residues. CDR1 and CDR2 from the germline V gene are SGHTA and FQGTGA. The CDR3 nucleotides read TGTGCCAGCAGCTTAGGTAGCGGAGAGACCCAGTACTTC. This translates into CASSLGSGETQYF.

The J gene is TRBJ2-2, the V gene TRBV5-6; the D gene is possibly TRBD2 (7 bases). With 2 bases removed from V and 5 bases from J, the gap between germline ends came to 13 bases. The CDR3 sequence is 15 residues long. Germline loops: CDR1 SGHDT, CDR2 YYEEEE. CDR3 in amino acids: CASSFGGRSTGELFF. The CDR3 bases are TGTGCCAGCAGCTTCGGGGGGCGCAGTACCGGGGAGCTGTTTTTT.